This T cell receptor (beta chain) was profiled in a study of cytomegalovirus exposure and HLA in healthy donors. Use of 60 Vbeta and 13 Jbeta primers characterized the PCR. This table comes from immunoSEQ multiplex PCR, and its TCRdb copy is limited to in-frame clones, with some not included. The sample yields roughly 180,000 clones, under 90% seen once. V was trimmed by 6 bases and J by 3 bases, leaving 14 bases between them. The germline V gene encodes CDR1 MNHEY and CDR2 SVGAGI. The length of the CDR3 is 14 residues. Sequenced sample: PBMCs. The clonotype comes from a man aged 30 to 39 in good health and CMV-seropositive. The chain is built from TRBV6-5 and TRBJ1-2; no clear D. The DNA for the CDR3 is TGTGCCAGCAGACGGGGATATGGGGACTATGGCTACACCTTC. This translates into CASRRGYGDYGYTF.